These 32 T cell receptor beta chains came from one sample sequenced in a study of T cell repertoires in cytomegalovirus infection. The antigens these receptors bind are not known. TCRdb re-called the reads through MiXCR, storing one row per CDR3 protein. There are some 800,000 distinct CDR3 sequences in the sample; about 29% occur only once, and around 14% lies in the top ten. This specimen consisted of cultured CD8+ T cells from PBMCs, obtained from culture after CMV antigen stimulation. The receptors were sampled from a human donor in good health (CMV status not recorded). Some clones in this sample may be carry-over from other donors' samples.

A few counts support this clonotype. J is TRBJ2-1 and V is TRBV10-3; no clear D gene. Trimming pared 6 bases from V and 0 bases from J, leaving 12 bases between. Germline loops: CDR1 ENHRY, CDR2 SYGVKD. The CDR3 is 15 amino acids. The CDR3 is CAISPTTSSYNEQFF. The CDR3 nucleotides are TGTGCCATCAGCCCTACTACGAGCTCCTACAATGAGCAGTTCTTC.

The chain couples TRBV4-2 to TRBJ1-2; TRBD1 matches at 8 bases. The CDR3 has 16 residues. CDR1 LGHNA and CDR2 YNFKEQ come from the germline V gene. After removal of 0 bases from V and 3 bases from J, the junction contained 6 bases not matched to a gene. CDR3 loop: CASSQEAGGADYGYTF. DNA for the CDR3: TGTGCCAGCAGCCAAGAGGCAGGGGGCGCCGACTATGGCTACACCTTC.

This clonotype showed up many times. The chain has TRBV7-6 and TRBJ2-1, with 12 positions matching TRBD1. The CDR3 has 16 amino acids. Germline CDR1 is SGHVS and CDR2 is FNYEAQ. V was clipped by 4 bases and J by 7 bases; unmatched bases: 8. The CDR3 coding sequence is TGTGCCAGCAGCTCCCCGGGACAGGGGGCAGATAATGAGCAGTTCTTC. This gives the protein CASSSPGQGADNEQFF.

This sequence joins TRBV27 and TRBJ2-7; no clear D gene. Trimming stripped 5 bases from V and 0 bases from J, with 20 bases between. In germline, CDR1 is MNHEY, CDR2 SMNVEV (reference sequence). The CDR3 has 17 amino acids. CDR3 nucleotides: TGTGCCAGCAGTCCCCGCCAAAAAGGGCCTTACTCCTACGAGCAGTACGTC. This sequence encodes CASSPRQKGPYSYEQYV.

The chain couples TRBV12-3 or TRBV12-4 to TRBJ2-1, with D possibly called TRBD1 or TRBD2 (5 bases each). Trimming took off 7 bases at V and 0 bases at J, with 16 bases between the two ends. The CDR3 runs 16 residues. The chain's CDR3 is CASTPAGTNSYNEQFF. CDR3 DNA sequence: TGTGCCAGCACCCCCGCCGGGACGAACTCCTACAATGAGCAGTTCTTC.

This clonotype has just a few counts. The chain recombines TRBV6-5 with TRBJ2-1; 7 bases map to TRBD2. Germline V gene lookup returns CDR1 MNHEY and CDR2 SVGAGI. The CDR3 consists of 15 residues. Trimming took 2 bases from V and 8 from J; bases not matched to a gene: 9. The CDR3 region is CASSYVGGGIDEQFF. The CDR3 DNA is TGTGCCAGCAGTTACGTTGGCGGGGGAATAGATGAGCAGTTCTTC.

This clonotype showed up just a few times. J is TRBJ2-3 and V is TRBV7-2; D tentatively reads TRBD1 or TRBD2 (5 bases each). CDR1 SGHTA and CDR2 FQGNSA come from the germline V gene. This CDR3 has 16 residues. V lost 3 bases to trimming and J lost 1 base, with 14 bases between them. Here the CDR3 reads CASSFTGPGGTDTQYF. In DNA, the CDR3 is TGTGCCAGCAGCTTTACAGGCCCCGGGGGCACAGATACGCAGTATTTT.

V is TRBV12-5 and J is TRBJ1-1, with unresolved D. The CDR3 is made up of 15 amino acids. V lost 6 bases, J lost 1 base, and 15 bases lay in between. Per the germline V gene, CDR1 is LGHNT and CDR2 is FRNRAP. CDR3 sequence: CASGFRGKQNTEAFF. The CDR3 DNA sequence: TGTGCTAGTGGCTTCCGTGGGAAGCAGAACACTGAAGCTTTCTTT.

This clonotype was found many times. The rearrangement joins TRBV6-1 to TRBJ2-2, with 8 bases lining up with TRBD1. The CDR3 consists of 16 residues. Germline V gene data show CDR1 as MNHNS and CDR2 as SASEGT. V shed 5 bases, J shed 4 bases, and the junction held 9 bases outside the gene matches. The CDR3 coding sequence is TGTGCCAGCAGTCCGAACAGGGGGTTCCCCACCGGGGAGCTGTTTTTT. Translation gives CASSPNRGFPTGELFF.

CDR3 in amino acids: CASSRISIETQYF. The CDR3 nucleotides read TGTGCCAGCAGTCGGATCTCCATAGAGACCCAGTACTTC. The chain employs TRBV27 and TRBJ2-5, with no clear D. Per germline, CDR1 MNHEY and CDR2 SMNVEV (reference sequence). This CDR3 has 13 residues. Trimming cost V 5 bases and J 4 bases, with 11 bases left between them.

The gene calls are TRBV20-1 and TRBJ1-6; D gene ambiguous. This CDR3 spans 12 amino acids. Trimming cost V 3 bases and J 16 bases, with 16 bases left between them. Germline V gene sequence: CDR1 DFQATT, CDR2 SNEGSKA (reference sequence). The CDR3 protein is CSARFLSETLHF. The DNA of the CDR3 is TGCAGTGCTAGGTTCCTTTCCGAAACTCTCCACTTT.

This clonotype has a single count. V is TRBV10-3 and J is TRBJ2-7; 13 bases match TRBD2. There are 18 residues in the CDR3. The V segment lost 3 bases and the J segment 0 bases; nucleotides outside the gene matches: 8. Per germline, CDR1 ENHRY and CDR2 SYGVKD. The CDR3 is CAISDPRLAGGSSYEQYF. DNA for the CDR3: TGTGCCATCAGTGACCCCAGACTAGCGGGGGGCAGCTCCTACGAGCAGTACTTC.

There are a few counts of this clonotype. V is TRBV2 and J is TRBJ2-5; D not resolved. Trimming stripped 0 bases from V and 5 bases from J, with 10 bases between. The CDR3 has 14 amino acids. Per the germline V gene, CDR1 is SNHLY and CDR2 is FYNNEI. CDR3 DNA: TGTGCCAGCAGTGAAGCGAACCCTTGGGAGACCCAGTACTTC. It codes for CASSEANPWETQYF.

The chain is built from TRBV6-5 and TRBJ1-5; a possible D gene is TRBD1 (6 bases). With 6 bases removed from V and 4 bases from J, the gap between germline ends came to 19 bases. There are 16 residues in the CDR3. Per the germline V gene, CDR1 is MNHEY and CDR2 is SVGAGI. The CDR3 DNA follows: TGTGCCAGCAGCCCCTCGATGGGGGGCGCAAATCAGCCCCAGCATTTT. The encoded protein is CASSPSMGGANQPQHF.

This clonotype was found once. The V gene is TRBV19, the J gene TRBJ1-1; D is unresolved. Germline CDR1 is LNHDA and CDR2 is SQIVND (reference sequence). The CDR3 is 16 residues long. V was cut by 2 bases and J by 0 bases, with 13 bases left in between. The CDR3, as DNA: TGTGCCAGTAGTATACTCCCGATCAGGATGAACACTGAAGCTTTCTTT. It encodes CASSILPIRMNTEAFF.

The rearrangement joins TRBV4-3 to TRBJ2-3, with a weak D call TRBD2 (7 bases). Trimming took 4 bases from V and 4 from J, leaving 24 bases between them. CDR1 LGHNA and CDR2 YSLEER come from the germline V gene. The CDR3 contains 18 residues. The CDR3 DNA reads TGCGCCAGCAGCCTCTTCCGGGGGGCGGGCCTAGAACCAGATACGCAGTATTTT. It encodes CASSLFRGAGLEPDTQYF.

This clonotype was seen a few times. The chain joins TRBV7-9 to TRBJ2-5; tentative D call: TRBD2 (6 bases). Germline CDR1 reads SEHNR; CDR2 reads FQNEAQ (reference sequence). Trimming removed 6 bases at V and 1 base at J, with 15 bases between. The CDR3 runs 15 residues. The CDR3 DNA reads as TGTGCCAGCAGGGGGACTCCGGAAGGCCAAGAGACCCAGTACTTC. Translated: CASRGTPEGQETQYF.

This chain links TRBV19 with TRBJ2-5; 10 positions agree with TRBD1. The CDR3 length is 13 residues. Germline V gene data show CDR1 as LNHDA and CDR2 as SQIVND (reference sequence). The trim removed 5 bases at V and 7 bases at J, leaving 4 bases unmatched. CDR3 DNA: TGTGCCAGTAGTTTCCGGGACAGGGGGACCCAGTACTTC. This codes for CASSFRDRGTQYF.

This chain joins TRBV10-3 and TRBJ2-7; TRBD1 is a possible D gene (5 bases). Trimming stripped 6 bases from V and 3 bases from J, with 9 bases between. Germline V gene data show CDR1 as ENHRY and CDR2 as SYGVKD. The length of the CDR3 is 12 residues. DNA for the CDR3: TGTGCCATCAGGGACAAATTCTACGAGCAGTACTTC. Encoded protein: CAIRDKFYEQYF.

This clonotype was counted many times. CDR3 nucleotides: TGTGCCAGCAGCTTGTGGGGACGCCGGGCCTACAATGAGCAGTTCTTC. Its translation: CASSLWGRRAYNEQFF. The chain joins TRBV5-4 to TRBJ2-1; possibly TRBD1 or TRBD2 for D (5 bases each). The V gene lost 1 base and the J gene lost 2 bases, with 13 bases spanning the gap. Germline V lookup: CDR1 SGHNT, CDR2 YYREEE (reference sequence). The CDR3 sequence is 16 residues long.

The chain combines TRBV27 with TRBJ2-3; no clear D gene. The CDR3 sequence is 17 residues long. Germline CDR1 and CDR2: MNHEY and SMNVEV (reference sequence). V shed 5 bases and J shed 2 bases, with 20 bases lying between them. CDR3 nucleotide sequence: TGTGCCAGCAGTCCCTCCCAAGTTAACCTAGTCACAGATACGCAGTATTTT. It translates to CASSPSQVNLVTDTQYF.

This clonotype was seen ten or more times. This chain joins TRBV11-3 and TRBJ2-1; no firm D call. This CDR3 contains 12 residues. CDR1 SGHNT and CDR2 YENEEA come from the germline V gene. Trimming pared 3 bases from V and 9 bases from J, leaving 9 bases between. The CDR3 protein is CASSLGLREQFF. The CDR3 DNA is TGTGCCAGCAGCTTGGGGTTGCGTGAGCAGTTCTTC.

For this clonotype: An end of the junction differs from the germline gene, which may be a read error. The chain joins TRBV5-6 to TRBJ2-7; unclear D gene. The CDR3 runs to 14 residues. The germline CDR1 and CDR2 sequences are SGHDT and YYEEEE. This CDR3 reads CASSFRRVSNEQYF. In nucleotides, the CDR3 is TGTGCCAGCAGCTTTAGACGGGTCTCCAACGAGCAGTACTTC.

This clonotype was detected a few times. J is TRBJ2-3 and V is TRBV5-6; D unclear. Germline lookup yields CDR1 SGHDT and CDR2 YYEEEE. V shed 6 bases and J shed 6 bases, with 8 bases lying between them. The CDR3 sequence is 11 residues long. The CDR3 DNA is TGTGCCAGCACCGCCGGGGATACGCAGTATTTT. This gives the protein CASTAGDTQYF.

This clonotype was seen only a few times. The J gene is TRBJ2-1, the V gene TRBV27, with TRBD2 identical over 10 bases. Trimming took 6 bases from V and 8 from J; bases not matched to a gene: 10. Germline CDR1 MNHEY, CDR2 SMNVEV (reference sequence). The CDR3 is 15 residues long. The CDR3 nucleotides read TGTGCCAGCAGCCCAGCGGGGGGGCCAGGTTATGAGCAGTTCTTC. Protein: CASSPAGGPGYEQFF.

This clonotype has only a few counts. The chain uses TRBV6-6 and TRBJ2-5, with TRBD1 matching 8 bases. Germline CDR1 and CDR2: MNHNY and SVGAGI (reference sequence). The CDR3 covers 17 residues. After removal of 2 bases from V and 3 bases from J, the junction contained 11 bases not matched to a gene. The CDR3 loop is CASSYGPDRAREETQYF. The DNA of the CDR3 is TGTGCCAGCAGTTACGGTCCGGACAGGGCAAGGGAAGAGACCCAGTACTTC.

This clonotype was detected many times. The chain joins TRBV7-6 to TRBJ2-5, with unresolved D. V gave up 5 bases and J gave up 0 bases, with 10 bases separating them. Germline V gives CDR1 SGHVS, CDR2 FNYEAQ. The CDR3 sequence is 14 residues long. CDR3 DNA sequence: TGTGCCAGCAGCCCCAATTCGTACCAAGAGACCCAGTACTTC. As protein: CASSPNSYQETQYF.

V gene TRBV15 combines with J gene TRBJ2-2, with D possibly called TRBD1 or TRBD2 (5 bases each). Trimming pared 5 bases from V and 0 bases from J, leaving 10 bases between. The germline gives CDR1 LNHNV, CDR2 YYDKDF (reference sequence). The CDR3 extends over 15 amino acids. In DNA, the CDR3 is TGTGCCACCAGCCAGGGACGGGCGAACACCGGGGAGCTGTTTTTT. It yields the protein CATSQGRANTGELFF.

This clonotype has more than one count but fewer than ten. V and J are TRBV4-1 and TRBJ1-5; 9 bases agree with TRBD1. Germline CDR1 is MGHRA and CDR2 is YSYEKL. This CDR3 comprises 15 residues. The ends lost 4 bases at V and 5 bases at J; junction bases unmatched: 6. The CDR3 nucleotides read TGCGCCAGCAGCCGTCGGACAGGGGAGTATCAGCCCCAGCATTTT. It yields the protein CASSRRTGEYQPQHF.

In its sample, this clonotype was seen a few times. The chain joins TRBV5-4 to TRBJ1-1; 9 nucleotides line up with TRBD1. The CDR3 has 13 residues. CDR1 is SGHNT and CDR2 is YYREEE in the germline V gene (reference sequence). V lost 5 bases and J lost 8; bases outside the gene matches: 7. For the CDR3, the DNA is TGTGCCAGCAGGGGGACAGGGAGGCCCGAAGCTTTCTTT. This encodes CASRGTGRPEAFF.

This clonotype was observed a few times. This rearrangement joins TRBV5-6 to TRBJ1-4, with D possibly matching TRBD1 (6 bases). The germline gives CDR1 SGHDT, CDR2 YYEEEE. V was cut by 7 bases and J by 7 bases, with 23 bases left in between. This CDR3 has 16 amino acids. The CDR3: CASQPPGATWGEKLFF. CDR3 sequence (DNA): TGTGCCAGCCAGCCCCCGGGGGCGACATGGGGTGAAAAACTGTTTTTT.

The chain combines TRBV6-1 with TRBJ2-7, with D tentatively TRBD1 (6 bases). V was trimmed by 4 bases and J by 5 bases, leaving 12 bases between them. Per the germline V gene, CDR1 is MNHNS and CDR2 is SASEGT. This CDR3 has 13 residues. The CDR3 DNA reads TGTGCCAGCAGTGGCAGGGGTCTCGACGAGCAGTACGTC. This encodes CASSGRGLDEQYV.